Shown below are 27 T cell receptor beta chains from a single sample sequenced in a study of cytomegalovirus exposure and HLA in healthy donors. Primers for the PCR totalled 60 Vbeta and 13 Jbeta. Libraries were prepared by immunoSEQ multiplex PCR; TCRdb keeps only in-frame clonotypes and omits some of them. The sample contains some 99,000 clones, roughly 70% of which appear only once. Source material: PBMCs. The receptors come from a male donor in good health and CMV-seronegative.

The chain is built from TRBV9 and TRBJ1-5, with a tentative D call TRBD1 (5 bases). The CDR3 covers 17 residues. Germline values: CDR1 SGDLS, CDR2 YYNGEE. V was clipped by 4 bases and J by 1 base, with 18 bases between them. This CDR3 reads CASSHYRGRQSNQPQHF. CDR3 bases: TGTGCCAGCAGCCACTATAGGGGTCGACAAAGCAATCAGCCCCAGCATTTT.

In nucleotides, the CDR3 is TGCAGCGTTGAAAAGGGACAGGGTTACGAGCAGTACTTC. Encoded protein: CSVEKGQGYEQYF. This rearrangement joins TRBV29-1 to TRBJ2-7, with 9 positions matching TRBD1. The ends lost 2 bases at V and 4 bases at J; junction bases unmatched: 3. Looked up from germline, CDR1 is SQVTM and CDR2 is ANQGSEA. This CDR3 spans 13 amino acids.

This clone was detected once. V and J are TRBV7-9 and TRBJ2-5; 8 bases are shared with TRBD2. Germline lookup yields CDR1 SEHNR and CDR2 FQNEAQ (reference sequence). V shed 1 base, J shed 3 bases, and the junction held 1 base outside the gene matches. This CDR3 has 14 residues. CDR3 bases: TGTGCCAGCAGCTTAGGGCGGGGGGAAGAGACCCAGTACTTC. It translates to CASSLGRGEETQYF.

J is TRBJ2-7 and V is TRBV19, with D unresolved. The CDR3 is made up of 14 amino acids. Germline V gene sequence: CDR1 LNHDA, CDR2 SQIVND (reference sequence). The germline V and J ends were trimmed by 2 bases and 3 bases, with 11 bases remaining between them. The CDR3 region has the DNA TGTGCCAGTAGTATAATCGGTGAGAGCTACGAGCAGTACTTC. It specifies CASSIIGESYEQYF.

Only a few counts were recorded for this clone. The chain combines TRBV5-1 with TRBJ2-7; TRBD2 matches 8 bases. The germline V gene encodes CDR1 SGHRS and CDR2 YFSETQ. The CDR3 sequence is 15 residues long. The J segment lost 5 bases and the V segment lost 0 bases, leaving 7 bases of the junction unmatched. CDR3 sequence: CASSLVAGGGHEQYF. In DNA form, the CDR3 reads TGCGCCAGCAGCTTGGTGGCGGGGGGCGGCCACGAGCAGTACTTC.

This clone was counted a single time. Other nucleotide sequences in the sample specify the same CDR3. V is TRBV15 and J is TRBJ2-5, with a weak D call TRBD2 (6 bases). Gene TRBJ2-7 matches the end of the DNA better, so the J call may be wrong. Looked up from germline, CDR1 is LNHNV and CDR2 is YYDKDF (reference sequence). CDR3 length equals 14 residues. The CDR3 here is CATSRDPGTYEQYF. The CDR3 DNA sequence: TGTGCCACCAGCAGAGATCCCGGGACTTACGAGCAGTACTTC.

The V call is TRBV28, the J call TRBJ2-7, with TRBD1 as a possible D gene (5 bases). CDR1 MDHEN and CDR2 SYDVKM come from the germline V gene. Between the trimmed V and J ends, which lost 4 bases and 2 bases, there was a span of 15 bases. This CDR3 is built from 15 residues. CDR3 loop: CASSSSGHPPYEQYF. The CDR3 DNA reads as TGTGCCAGCAGTTCTTCTGGACACCCCCCCTACGAGCAGTACTTC.

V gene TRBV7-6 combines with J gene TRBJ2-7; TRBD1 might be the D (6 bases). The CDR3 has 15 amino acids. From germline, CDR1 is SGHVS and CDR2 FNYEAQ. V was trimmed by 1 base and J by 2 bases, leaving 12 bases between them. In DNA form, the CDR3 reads TGTGCCAGCAGCTTAGGACAGGAGCCGCCCTACGAGCAGTACTTC. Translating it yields CASSLGQEPPYEQYF.

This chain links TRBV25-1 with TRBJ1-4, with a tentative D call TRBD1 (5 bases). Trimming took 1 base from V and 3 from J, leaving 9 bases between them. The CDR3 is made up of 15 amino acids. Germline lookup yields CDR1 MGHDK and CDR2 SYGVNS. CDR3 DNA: TGTGCCAGCAGTGAATGGGGCAGGGCTAATGAAAAACTGTTTTTT. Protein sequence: CASSEWGRANEKLFF. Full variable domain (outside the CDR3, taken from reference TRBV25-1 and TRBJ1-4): EADIYQTPRYLVIGTGKKITLECSQTMGHDKMYWYQQDPGMELHLIHYSYGVNSTEKGDLSSESTVSRIRTEHFPLTLESARPSHTSQYLCASSEWGRANEKLFFGSGTQLSVL.

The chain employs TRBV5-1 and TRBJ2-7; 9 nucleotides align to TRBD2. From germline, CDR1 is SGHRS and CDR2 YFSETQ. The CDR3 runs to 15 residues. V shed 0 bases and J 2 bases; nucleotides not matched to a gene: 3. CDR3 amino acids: CASSLVIAGAYEQYF. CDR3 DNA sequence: TGCGCCAGCAGCTTGGTAATAGCGGGGGCCTACGAGCAGTACTTC.

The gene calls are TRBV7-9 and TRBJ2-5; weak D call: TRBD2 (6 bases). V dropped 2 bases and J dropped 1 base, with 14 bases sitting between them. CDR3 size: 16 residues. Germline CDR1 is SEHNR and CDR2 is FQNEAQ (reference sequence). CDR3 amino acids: CASSLNKHGSQETQYF. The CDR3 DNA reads TGTGCCAGCAGCTTAAATAAGCACGGGAGCCAAGAGACCCAGTACTTC.

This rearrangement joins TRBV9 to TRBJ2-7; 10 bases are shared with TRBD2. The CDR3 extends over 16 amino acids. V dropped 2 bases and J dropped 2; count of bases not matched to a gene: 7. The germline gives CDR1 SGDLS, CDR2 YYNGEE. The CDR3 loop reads CASSVGWLAGAYEQYF. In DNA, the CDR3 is TGTGCCAGCAGCGTTGGGTGGCTAGCGGGAGCCTACGAGCAGTACTTC. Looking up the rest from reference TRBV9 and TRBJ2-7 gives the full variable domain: DSGVTQTPKHLITATGQRVTLRCSPRSGDLSVYWYQQSLDQGLQFLIQYYNGEERAKGNILERFSAQQFPDLHSELNLSSLELGDSALYFCASSVGWLAGAYEQYFGPGTRLTVT.

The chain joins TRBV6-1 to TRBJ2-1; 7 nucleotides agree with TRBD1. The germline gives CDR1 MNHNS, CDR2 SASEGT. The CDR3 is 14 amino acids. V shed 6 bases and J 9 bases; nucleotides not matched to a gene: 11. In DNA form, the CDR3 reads TGTGCCAGCAGACGAGACAGGGTGGTTGGTGAGCAGTTCTTC. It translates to CASRRDRVVGEQFF.

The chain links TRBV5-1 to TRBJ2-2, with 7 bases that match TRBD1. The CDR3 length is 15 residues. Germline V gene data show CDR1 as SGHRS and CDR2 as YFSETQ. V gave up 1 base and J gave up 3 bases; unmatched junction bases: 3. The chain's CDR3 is CASSLNRGDTGELFF. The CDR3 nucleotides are TGCGCCAGCAGCTTGAACAGGGGAGACACCGGGGAGCTGTTTTTT.

The CDR3 DNA sequence: TGTGCCAGCAGCTCCATCCTAGCGTACACCGGGGAGCTGTTTTTT. Residues: CASSSILAYTGELFF. The chain combines TRBV7-3 with TRBJ2-2, with D tentatively TRBD2 (6 bases). Trimming removed 4 bases at V and 3 bases at J, with 12 bases between. The germline gives CDR1 SGHTA, CDR2 FQGTGA. CDR3 size: 15 residues.

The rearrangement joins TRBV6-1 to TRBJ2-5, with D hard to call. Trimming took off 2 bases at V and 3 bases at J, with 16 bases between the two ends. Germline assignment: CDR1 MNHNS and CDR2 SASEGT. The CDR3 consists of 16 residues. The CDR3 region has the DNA TGTGCCAGCAGTGAAAGTCCTATCGGCGGAAAAGAGACCCAGTACTTC. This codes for CASSESPIGGKETQYF.

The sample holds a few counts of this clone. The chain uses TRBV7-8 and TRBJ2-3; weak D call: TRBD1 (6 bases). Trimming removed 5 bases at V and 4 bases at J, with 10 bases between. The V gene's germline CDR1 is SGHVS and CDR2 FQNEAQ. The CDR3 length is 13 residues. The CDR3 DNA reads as TGTGCCAGCAGCGAGGCAGGGGCAGATACGCAGTATTTT. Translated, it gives CASSEAGADTQYF.

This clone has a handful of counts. CDR3 sequence: CASSRRYGELFF. In nucleotides, the CDR3 is TGTGCCAGCAGTCGCCGGTACGGGGAGCTGTTTTTT. The chain is built from TRBV28 and TRBJ2-2, with D unresolved. Trimming removed 5 bases at V and 7 bases at J, with 8 bases between. The germline gives CDR1 MDHEN, CDR2 SYDVKM. The CDR3 consists of 12 residues.

For the CDR3, the DNA is TGTGCCAGCAGCCCTTCGGGACAGGGGACCCACAATGAGCAGTTCTTC. Translating it yields CASSPSGQGTHNEQFF. The rearrangement joins TRBV5-4 to TRBJ2-1, with 10 positions matching TRBD1. The V segment lost 4 bases and the J segment 5 bases; nucleotides outside the gene matches: 9. The CDR3 sequence is 16 residues long. CDR1 is SGHNT and CDR2 is YYREEE in the germline V gene (reference sequence).

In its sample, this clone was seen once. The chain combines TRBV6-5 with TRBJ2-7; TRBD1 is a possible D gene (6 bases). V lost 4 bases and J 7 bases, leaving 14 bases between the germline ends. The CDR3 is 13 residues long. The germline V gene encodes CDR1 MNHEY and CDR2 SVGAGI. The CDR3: CASSFQQGGEQYF. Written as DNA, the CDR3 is TGTGCCAGCAGTTTCCAACAGGGCGGGGAGCAGTACTTC.

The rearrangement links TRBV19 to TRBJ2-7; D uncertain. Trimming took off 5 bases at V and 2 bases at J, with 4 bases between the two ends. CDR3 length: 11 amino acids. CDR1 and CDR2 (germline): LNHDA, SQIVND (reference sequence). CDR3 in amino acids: CASSSTYEQYF. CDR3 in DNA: TGTGCCAGTAGTTCCACCTACGAGCAGTACTTC.

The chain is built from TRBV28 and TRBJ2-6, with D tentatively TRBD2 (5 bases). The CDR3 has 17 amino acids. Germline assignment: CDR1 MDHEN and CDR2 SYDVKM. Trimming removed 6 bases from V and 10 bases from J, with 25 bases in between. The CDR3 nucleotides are TGTGCCAGCAGCCCCGCGGCGGGTTTACCGACAAAAAACGTCCTGACTTTC. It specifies CASSPAAGLPTKNVLTF.

CDR3 residues: CASSEGIGRAYEQYF. In DNA form, the CDR3 reads TGTGCCAGCAGTGAAGGGATCGGGAGGGCCTACGAGCAGTACTTC. The chain carries TRBV6-1 and TRBJ2-7; 8 nucleotides align to TRBD2. This CDR3 has 15 amino acids. CDR1 and CDR2 from the germline V gene are MNHNS and SASEGT. Unmatched junction bases numbered 4, after V lost 1 base and J lost 2 bases.

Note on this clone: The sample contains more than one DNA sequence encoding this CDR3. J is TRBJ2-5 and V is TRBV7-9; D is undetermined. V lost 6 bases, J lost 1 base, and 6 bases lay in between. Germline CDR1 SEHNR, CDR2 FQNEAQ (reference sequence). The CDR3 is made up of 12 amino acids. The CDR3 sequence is CASSPRQETQYF. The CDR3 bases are TGTGCCAGCAGTCCCCGCCAAGAGACCCAGTACTTC.

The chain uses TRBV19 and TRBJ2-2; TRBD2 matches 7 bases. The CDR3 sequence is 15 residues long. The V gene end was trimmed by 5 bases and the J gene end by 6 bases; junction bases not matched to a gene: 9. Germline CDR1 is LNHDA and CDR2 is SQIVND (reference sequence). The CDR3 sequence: CASSHQGGLAGELFF. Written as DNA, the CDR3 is TGTGCCAGTAGTCACCAGGGAGGGCTCGCCGGGGAGCTGTTTTTT. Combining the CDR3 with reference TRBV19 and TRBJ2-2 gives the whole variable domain DGGITQSPKYLFRKEGQNVTLSCEQNLNHDAMYWYRQDPGQGLRLIYYSQIVNDFQKGDIAEGYSVSREKKESFPLTVTSAQKNPTAFYLCASSHQGGLAGELFFGEGSRLTVL.

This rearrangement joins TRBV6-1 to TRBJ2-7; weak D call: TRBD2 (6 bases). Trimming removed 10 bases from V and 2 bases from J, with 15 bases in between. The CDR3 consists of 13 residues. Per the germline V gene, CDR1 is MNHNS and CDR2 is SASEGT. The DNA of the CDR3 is TGTGCCACCACCCGCGGGGATGCCTACGAGCAGTACTTC. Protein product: CATTRGDAYEQYF.

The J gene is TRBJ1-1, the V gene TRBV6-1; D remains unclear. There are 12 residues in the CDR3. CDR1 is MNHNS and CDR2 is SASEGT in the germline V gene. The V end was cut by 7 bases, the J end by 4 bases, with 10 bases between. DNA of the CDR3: TGTGCCAGCATCGATTCGGGCACTGAAGCTTTCTTT. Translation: CASIDSGTEAFF.